The T cell receptor beta chain described here comes from a study of cytomegalovirus exposure and HLA in healthy donors. The PCR contained 60 Vbeta and 13 Jbeta primers. Profiling relied on immunoSEQ multiplex PCR, and the TCRdb table lists in-frame clones only, not all of them. Of under 200,000 clones listed, around 78% are singletons. The ends were cut back, 5 bases at V and 4 bases at J, with 18 bases in the middle. This CDR3 has 16 amino acids. Germline V gives CDR1 SNHLY, CDR2 FYNNEI. Material for sequencing was PBMCs. This chain connects TRBV2 to TRBJ1-5; D gene uncertain. The TCR sequence derives from a man aged 40-55 years in good health and CMV-seronegative. The CDR3 coding sequence is TGTGCCAGCAGTCTACCGGGAAGGAACGGGAATCAGCCCCAGCATTTT. Translating gives CASSLPGRNGNQPQHF.